This paragraph covers one TCR beta chain sequence. Libraries were prepared by immunoSEQ multiplex PCR; TCRdb keeps only in-frame clonotypes and omits some of them. This table holds some 66,000 clones, roughly 90% found once. The data belong to a study of technical replicates of blood from several donors. CDR1 is SGHAT, CDR2 FQNNGV, per germline. Unmatched junction bases numbered 1, after V lost 1 base and J lost 4 bases. The CDR3 totals 14 residues. The clonotype was recovered from a human donor in good health. Some clones in this sample may be carry-over from other donors' samples. The material sequenced was PBMCs. The V call is TRBV11-2, the J call TRBJ1-1, with 9 bases matching TRBD1. Here the CDR3 reads CASSLVGQGTEAFF. For the CDR3, the DNA is TGTGCCAGCAGCTTAGTGGGACAGGGCACTGAAGCTTTCTTT.